This TCR beta chain was captured in a study of cytomegalovirus exposure and HLA in healthy donors. Study-level results: In a later analysis, the majority of CMV-associated beta chains seemingly showed HLA restriction. In a later analysis, an Asian-associated ancestry cluster reportedly showed fewer N-insertions than the 666-donor mean.

Germline V gives CDR1 MNHEY, CDR2 SMNVEV (reference sequence). This CDR3 contains 14 residues. Trimming shortened V by 3 bases and J by 6 bases, and 14 bases separated the two germline ends. 13 Jbeta primers and 60 Vbeta primers were used for the PCR. The table came from immunoSEQ multiplex PCR; TCRdb's copy has only in-frame clones and leaves some out. The sample yields approximately 180,000 clones, 84% seen once. Of note for this clone: No antigen is known for it.

The chain is built from TRBV27 and TRBJ1-1; D remains ambiguous. The specimen sequenced was PBMCs. This sequence originates from a girl under 18 in good health and CMV-seropositive. CDR3 in amino acids: CASSLEPERAEAFF. CDR3 nucleotides: TGTGCCAGCAGTTTGGAACCTGAGCGAGCTGAAGCTTTCTTT.